One and the same sample provided the 14 T cell receptor beta chains below, sequenced in a study of blood T cell repertoires in COVID-19. Measured with immunoSEQ multiplex PCR; TCRdb has only the in-frame clones, and not every one. The sample holds around 330,000 clones, approximately 88% seen once. The sample consisted of peripheral blood. The receptors derive from a woman between 25 and 40 years old with COVID-19, enrolled during active disease.

V gene TRBV10-3 combines with J gene TRBJ1-1; D remains unclear. This CDR3 is 14 amino acids long. Between the trimmed V and J ends, which lost 3 bases and 5 bases, there was a span of 13 bases. Per germline, CDR1 ENHRY and CDR2 SYGVKD. CDR3 sequence (DNA): TGTGCCATCAGTGACCCGGCCGGAGGAACTGAAGCTTTCTTT. Its translation is CAISDPAGGTEAFF.

V is TRBV5-1 and J is TRBJ2-5; 11 bases agree with TRBD2. The CDR3 consists of 16 residues. V gave up 6 bases and J gave up 5 bases; unmatched junction bases: 12. Germline V CDR1 and CDR2: SGHRS, YFSETQ. The DNA of the CDR3 is TGCGCCAGCACAGCCGCTAGCGGGGGGAGAAGGGAGACCCAGTACTTC. Encoded protein: CASTAASGGRRETQYF.

This rearrangement joins TRBV3-1 (or the pseudogene TRBV3-2) to TRBJ1-6, with no clear D. Germline CDR1 and CDR2: LGHDT and YNNKEL (reference sequence). V was shortened by 3 bases and J by 10 bases, with 10 bases between the two germline ends. There are 13 residues in the CDR3. The CDR3: CASSQIGRSPLHF. The CDR3 nucleotides read TGTGCCAGCAGCCAGATCGGTCGATCACCCCTCCACTTT.

This clone was counted a few times. This chain joins TRBV11-3 and TRBJ2-1; D gene unclear. The CDR3 is 13 amino acids. CDR1 and CDR2 (germline): SGHNT, YENEEA. The germline V and J ends were trimmed by 5 bases and 9 bases, with 14 bases remaining between them. For the CDR3, the DNA is TGTGCCAGCAGCAGGTGGGCGATGGGTGAGCAGTTCTTC. Protein sequence: CASSRWAMGEQFF.

The rearrangement joins TRBV10-3 to TRBJ2-7; 8 bases align to TRBD1. V shed 9 bases, J shed 3 bases, and the junction held 7 bases outside the gene matches. This CDR3 is 13 amino acids long. Germline CDR1 and CDR2: ENHRY and SYGVKD. The CDR3 here is CAIEDRANYEQYF. The CDR3 nucleotides are TGTGCCATTGAGGACAGGGCCAACTACGAGCAGTACTTC.

The genes are TRBV6-2 or TRBV6-3 and TRBJ2-5, with 7 nucleotides matching TRBD2. Germline-derived CDR1 and CDR2 are MNHEY and SVGEGT. The CDR3 is 15 residues long. J gave up 3 bases and V 6 bases, and 10 bases lay outside the gene matches. The CDR3, as DNA: TGTGCCAGCAGCTGGGGGGGGTACCTGGAAGAGACCCAGTACTTC. This gives the protein CASSWGGYLEETQYF.

This chain links TRBV19 with TRBJ1-2; a weak D match, TRBD1 (5 bases). The CDR3 totals 15 residues. The V gene lost 7 bases and the J gene lost 4 bases, with 19 bases spanning the gap. From germline, CDR1 is LNHDA and CDR2 SQIVND (reference sequence). CDR3 sequence: CASTTPSTGVYGYTF. CDR3 nucleotides: TGTGCCAGTACCACGCCCTCTACAGGAGTCTATGGCTACACCTTC.

CDR3 coding DNA: TGTGCCAGCACGTCGGCTAGCGGATCCTACAATGAGCAGTTCTTC. It specifies CASTSASGSYNEQFF. This chain connects TRBV6-5 to TRBJ2-1; 7 bases match TRBD2. This CDR3 contains 15 residues. The germline gives CDR1 MNHEY, CDR2 SVGAGI. V lost 7 bases to trimming and J lost 1 base; unmatched junction nucleotides: 7.

This chain links TRBV28 with TRBJ2-3; the match to TRBD1 covers 9 bases. The germline V gene encodes CDR1 MDHEN and CDR2 SYDVKM. The CDR3 is 15 residues long. The trim removed 7 bases at V and 4 bases at J, leaving 9 bases unmatched. The CDR3 DNA sequence: TGTGCCAGCATCCCCCTGGACAGGGGACCAGATACGCAGTATTTT. Translation gives CASIPLDRGPDTQYF. The full variable domain, rest sourced from reference TRBV28 and TRBJ2-3, is DVKVTQSSRYLVKRTGEKVFLECVQDMDHENMFWYRQDPGLGLRLIYFSYDVKMKEKGDIPEGYSVSREKKERFSLILESASTNQTSMYLCASIPLDRGPDTQYFGPGTRLTVL.

This clone has a single count. The chain links TRBV10-3 to TRBJ1-1; no reliable D call. The V and J ends lost 6 bases and 3 bases respectively, with 11 bases between them. This CDR3 is 13 amino acids long. Germline V lookup: CDR1 ENHRY, CDR2 SYGVKD. The CDR3 loop reads CAIRGGFDTEAFF. CDR3 nucleotides: TGTGCCATCAGGGGAGGGTTTGACACTGAAGCTTTCTTT.

V usage is TRBV19 and J usage is TRBJ2-5, with 12 bases matching TRBD1. The CDR3 length is 16 residues. Germline V gene lookup returns CDR1 LNHDA and CDR2 SQIVND (reference sequence). Trimming took 3 bases from V and 5 from J; bases not matched to a gene: 7. The CDR3 sequence is CASSITGTGGMETQYF. The CDR3 DNA follows: TGTGCCAGTAGTATCACCGGGACAGGGGGCATGGAGACCCAGTACTTC.

The V gene is TRBV6-6, the J gene TRBJ2-7, with 9 bases identical to TRBD1. This CDR3 has 15 residues. Trimming removed 6 bases from V and 1 base from J; junction bases left unmatched: 7. Per the germline V gene, CDR1 is MNHNY and CDR2 is SVGAGI (reference sequence). CDR3 region: CASSRQGVTSYEQYF. The CDR3 nucleotides read TGTGCCAGCAGCCGACAGGGGGTGACTTCCTACGAGCAGTACTTC.

The chain is built from TRBV7-9 and TRBJ2-5; 8 nucleotides agree with TRBD2. CDR1 is SEHNR, CDR2 FQNEAQ, per germline (reference sequence). The trim removed 1 base at V and 5 bases at J, leaving 9 bases unmatched. CDR3 length: 16 amino acids. In DNA form, the CDR3 reads TGTGCCAGCAGCTTAGGTTACGGGGGGGCCGTGGAGACCCAGTACTTC. As protein: CASSLGYGGAVETQYF.

The chain links TRBV5-8 to TRBJ2-2, with D maybe TRBD1 (5 bases). The CDR3 covers 15 residues. Trimming pared 3 bases from V and 1 base from J, leaving 10 bases between. In germline, CDR1 is SGHTS, CDR2 YDEGEE. This chain's CDR3 is CASSSTEKNTGELFF. The CDR3 DNA is TGTGCCAGCAGCTCGACAGAGAAGAACACCGGGGAGCTGTTTTTT. The complete variable domain, with remaining parts taken from reference TRBV5-8 and TRBJ2-2, reads EAGVTQSPTHLIKTRGQQATLRCSPISGHTSVYWYQQALGLGLQFLLWYDEGEERNRGNFPPRFSGRQFPNYSSELNVNALELEDSALYLCASSSTEKNTGELFFGEGSRLTVL.